This T cell receptor (beta chain) comes out of a study of CD8+ T cells in alopecia areata. Turning to the study itself: Treated individuals took tofacitinib by mouth, 5 to 10 mg twice daily.

Collection of lesional scalp punch biopsies and peripheral blood was performed in alopecia areata patients. RNA was extracted and reverse transcribed into cDNA as the sequencing template. Some clones are missing from TCRdb's copy, which holds only in-frame ones; the method was immunoSEQ multiplex PCR. The sample lists 130,000 to 150,000 clones, about 89% occurring once. A remark on this clone: What it recognizes is unknown.

The study, taken as a whole, reports: Sequences from scalp samples also cover resident alphabeta T cells of normal skin. Normal scalp had lower clonality than lesional scalp, with alopecia totalis/universalis lesions showing this most strongly.

With V trimmed by 2 bases and J by 2 bases, 9 bases remained unmatched. Germline-derived CDR1 and CDR2 are SQVTM and ANQGSEA. The CDR3 has 15 residues. The sample was CD8+ T cells sorted from blood, taken at week 0. The source of this sequence is a human donor with alopecia areata. The chain joins TRBV29-1 to TRBJ2-7; 7 bases agree with TRBD1. CDR3: CSVEKTGPHTYEQYF. The CDR3 DNA is TGCAGCGTTGAAAAGACAGGGCCCCACACCTACGAGCAGTACTTC.